What follows are 4 T cell receptor beta chains derived from one specimen sequenced in a study of post-analysis software for immune sequencing data. TCR beta libraries were prepared from cDNA with unique molecular identifiers. TCRdb itself ran the PCR reads through MiXCR, one entry per CDR3 protein. The table has under 200,000 distinct CDR3 sequences, 36% seen once. The sequencing used blood, collected after autologous hematopoietic stem cell transplantation. The source is a girl between 10 and 17 years old with multiple sclerosis.

This clonotype was seen at least ten times. V gene TRBV29-1 combines with J gene TRBJ2-4; tentative D call: TRBD1 (5 bases). CDR1 is SQVTM, CDR2 ANQGSEA, per germline. This CDR3 is built from 12 residues. V lost 5 bases and J 8 bases, leaving 13 bases between the germline ends. Written as DNA, the CDR3 is TGCAGCGTTAGGGTCCTAGGGGACATTCAGTACTTC. Translation gives CSVRVLGDIQYF.

The V gene is TRBV20-1, the J gene TRBJ2-4, with 8 bases that match TRBD1. The CDR3 runs to 15 residues. Germline-derived CDR1 and CDR2 are DFQATT and SNEGSKA (reference sequence). V trimming: 6 bases; J trimming: 0 bases; junction bases outside the gene matches: 7. The CDR3 nucleotides read TGCAGTGCCCCTGACAGGGGTCTAGCCAAAAACATTCAGTACTTC. It translates to CSAPDRGLAKNIQYF.

The gene calls are TRBV30 and TRBJ2-4, with D uncertain. The CDR3 has 13 amino acids. Trimming took off 6 bases at V and 1 base at J, with 10 bases between the two ends. Germline V CDR1 and CDR2: GTSNPN, SVGIG (reference sequence). DNA for the CDR3: TGTGCCTGCATGGAACTGGCCAAAAACATTCAGTACTTC. Protein product: CACMELAKNIQYF.

V and J are TRBV29-1 and TRBJ2-3; 13 bases fit TRBD2. CDR1 is SQVTM and CDR2 is ANQGSEA in the germline V gene. Trimming took 7 bases from V and 4 from J; bases not matched to a gene: 5. The length of the CDR3 is 14 residues. The CDR3, as DNA: TGCAGCGGGCGGACTAGCGGGAGAGCAGATACGCAGTATTTT. Its translation is CSGRTSGRADTQYF.